One and the same sample provided the 27 T cell receptor beta chains below, sequenced in a study of CD8 T cells in ankylosing spondylitis. TCRdb fed the 5' RACE reads into MiXCR, producing one record per CDR3 protein. The sample shows approximately 340,000 distinct CDR3 sequences, roughly 15% of them seen only once. The material sequenced was blood, either unsorted or a sorted T cell fraction (not recorded which). These receptors were obtained from a male donor with ankylosing spondylitis or in good health (not recorded which).

V gene TRBV3-1 combines with J gene TRBJ1-1; D unclear. The CDR3 contains 14 residues. Trimming cost V 3 bases and J 4 bases, with 12 bases left between them. Germline V gene lookup returns CDR1 LGHDT and CDR2 YNNKEL (reference sequence). DNA of the CDR3: TGTGCCAGCAGCCATCCCCTCGAGGGCACTGAAGCTTTCTTT. Translation gives CASSHPLEGTEAFF.

This chain uses TRBV21-1 with TRBJ2-5; the table's D call of TRBD2 was not tested on the DNA. TRBV21-1 is a pseudogene segment. The length of the CDR3 is 14 residues. CDR3 sequence: CARAQKPSKETQYF. CDR3 nucleotide sequence: TGTGCCAGGGCACAGAAACCCTCCAAAGAGACCCAGTACTTC.

This clonotype was seen only a few times. The chain has TRBV7-9 and TRBJ2-5; 8 bases fit TRBD1. This CDR3 region has 16 residues. The J segment lost 5 bases and the V segment lost 7 bases, leaving 15 bases of the junction unmatched. In germline, CDR1 is SEHNR, CDR2 FQNEAQ (reference sequence). The DNA of the CDR3 is TGTGCCAGCACCTCGACAGGGGTCGCCTTGGTGGAGACCCAGTACTTC. Protein product: CASTSTGVALVETQYF.

The rearrangement uses TRBV10-3 and TRBJ2-1, with TRBD1 matching 7 bases. The length of the CDR3 is 15 residues. Germline V lookup: CDR1 ENHRY, CDR2 SYGVKD. V shed 2 bases and J 4 bases; nucleotides not matched to a gene: 5. The DNA for the CDR3 is TGTGCCATCAGTGAGCCCAGGGGGACATACAATGAGCAGTTCTTC. This encodes CAISEPRGTYNEQFF.

This clonotype was picked up a small number of times. The chain uses TRBV5-1 and TRBJ1-5; unclear D gene. V dropped 0 bases and J dropped 2 bases, with 9 bases sitting between them. The V gene's germline CDR1 is SGHRS and CDR2 YFSETQ. This CDR3 contains 15 residues. CDR3 loop: CASSLAGVGNQPQHF. The CDR3 region has the DNA TGCGCCAGCAGCTTGGCCGGGGTAGGCAATCAGCCCCAGCATTTT.

This clonotype occurred a few times. The rearrangement links TRBV2 to TRBJ2-1; weak D call: TRBD1 (6 bases). Per the germline V gene, CDR1 is SNHLY and CDR2 is FYNNEI. This CDR3 contains 15 residues. V gave up 3 bases and J gave up 1 base, with 10 bases separating them. The CDR3 sequence: CASSEGTLSYNEQFF. The CDR3 region has the DNA TGTGCCAGCAGTGAGGGGACACTTTCCTACAATGAGCAGTTCTTC.

This rearrangement joins TRBV5-1 to TRBJ2-1; D might be TRBD2 (5 bases). Trimming removed 7 bases from V and 7 bases from J, with 21 bases in between. CDR3 length equals 15 residues. Germline CDR1 and CDR2: SGHRS and YFSETQ. The CDR3 nucleotides read TGCGCCAGCCATCCGGGCGGGCCCTTGAGAAATGAGCAGTTCTTC. The encoded protein is CASHPGGPLRNEQFF.

This sequence joins TRBV5-1 and TRBJ1-5; 11 positions match TRBD1. Per germline, CDR1 SGHRS and CDR2 YFSETQ. The CDR3 extends over 17 amino acids. J lost 2 bases, V lost 4 bases, and 8 bases had no gene match. The CDR3 DNA reads TGCGCCAGCAGCCTCGGACAGGGGGCGCCTCGCAATCAGCCCCAGCATTTT. Translating it yields CASSLGQGAPRNQPQHF.

This clonotype showed up many times. This chain connects TRBV10-3 to TRBJ2-7, with D unresolved. This CDR3 is 15 amino acids long. Germline V gene lookup returns CDR1 ENHRY and CDR2 SYGVKD. Trimming shortened V by 4 bases and J by 0 bases, and 13 bases separated the two germline ends. CDR3 coding DNA: TGTGCCATCAGTGGAGAGACGGAGAGCTCCTACGAGCAGTACTTC. It is translated as CAISGETESSYEQYF.

The chain recombines TRBV24-1 with TRBJ2-2, with 11 bases identical to TRBD2. The CDR3 sequence is 17 residues long. Germline V gene data show CDR1 as KGHDR and CDR2 as SFDVKD. Unmatched junction bases numbered 8, after V lost 4 bases and J lost 5 bases. The CDR3 protein is CATSEGSGTSGTGELFF. Here the CDR3 DNA reads TGTGCCACCAGTGAGGGAAGCGGGACTAGCGGAACCGGGGAGCTGTTTTTT.

The rearrangement links TRBV12-3 or TRBV12-4 to TRBJ1-1; D is undetermined. Trimming took 3 bases from V and 10 from J, leaving 15 bases between them. This CDR3 contains 13 residues. The DNA for the CDR3 is TGTGCCAGCAGTTTTGGGCGGCAGTCCGGAGCTTTCTTT. Its protein product is CASSFGRQSGAFF.

This clonotype turned up a few times. V is TRBV7-2 and J is TRBJ2-2, with D unclear. The CDR3 consists of 14 residues. Germline V gene data show CDR1 as SGHTA and CDR2 as FQGNSA. The ends were cut back, 4 bases at V and 4 bases at J, with 10 bases in the middle. The chain's CDR3 is CASSSLATTGELFF. CDR3 bases: TGTGCCAGCAGCTCCCTTGCCACCACCGGGGAGCTGTTTTTT. Combining the CDR3 with reference TRBV7-2 and TRBJ2-2 gives the whole variable domain GAGVSQSPSNKVTEKGKDVELRCDPISGHTALYWYRQSLGQGLEFLIYFQGNSAPDKSGLPSDRFSAERTGGSVSTLTIQRTQQEDSAVYLCASSSLATTGELFFGEGSRLTVL.

This chain uses TRBV27 with TRBJ2-5; D is unclear. Looked up from germline, CDR1 is MNHEY and CDR2 is SMNVEV (reference sequence). The CDR3 has 14 amino acids. With 0 bases removed from V and 4 bases from J, the gap between germline ends came to 9 bases. Here the CDR3 reads CASSLSWAGETQYF. CDR3 DNA: TGTGCCAGCAGTTTATCGTGGGCAGGAGAGACCCAGTACTTC.

Ten or more counts support this clonotype. The chain employs TRBV20-1 and TRBJ2-3; TRBD2 is a possible D gene (5 bases). Germline-derived CDR1 and CDR2 are DFQATT and SNEGSKA (reference sequence). CDR3 size: 15 residues. Trimming pared 0 bases from V and 5 bases from J, leaving 15 bases between. The CDR3 protein is CSAREPRGFLDTQYF. As DNA, the CDR3 is TGCAGTGCTAGAGAACCCCGGGGTTTTCTAGATACGCAGTATTTT.

This clonotype was counted a few times. V is TRBV4-1 and J is TRBJ2-5; D is unclear. V was trimmed by 2 bases and J by 9 bases, leaving 22 bases between them. Looked up from germline, CDR1 is MGHRA and CDR2 is YSYEKL. The CDR3 loop spans 16 amino acids. The CDR3 sequence is CASSQRIRVETGPQYF. The CDR3 nucleotides are TGCGCCAGCAGCCAAAGGATTAGGGTTGAGACTGGCCCCCAGTACTTC.

The V call is TRBV5-1, the J call TRBJ2-7; D is uncertain. CDR1 is SGHRS and CDR2 is YFSETQ in the germline V gene. V gave up 2 bases and J gave up 4 bases, with 4 bases separating them. CDR3 length equals 11 residues. In nucleotides, the CDR3 is TGCGCCAGCAGCTTTAAATACGAGCAGTACTTC. This codes for CASSFKYEQYF.

This clonotype came up many times. The chain carries TRBV5-1 and TRBJ2-1; no clear D. The CDR3 covers 12 residues. V lost 0 bases, J lost 12 bases, and 10 bases lay in between. Germline V gives CDR1 SGHRS, CDR2 YFSETQ. The CDR3 loop is CASSLDRYRQFF. The CDR3 DNA follows: TGCGCCAGCAGCTTGGACCGGTATAGGCAGTTCTTC.

This clonotype was observed a few times. The rearrangement joins TRBV12-3 or TRBV12-4 to TRBJ2-3; D uncertain. The CDR3 runs 13 residues. V lost 10 bases and J 1 base, leaving 12 bases between the germline ends. The CDR3 reads CATQFSGTDTQYF. CDR3 bases: TGTGCCACCCAGTTCAGTGGCACAGATACGCAGTATTTT.

The chain has TRBV10-3 and TRBJ2-7; D gene unclear. Trimming removed 3 bases at V and 3 bases at J, with 9 bases between. This CDR3 is 13 amino acids long. CDR1 is ENHRY, CDR2 SYGVKD, per germline. The CDR3 sequence is CAISETVLYEQYF. CDR3 bases: TGTGCCATCAGTGAAACAGTCCTCTACGAGCAGTACTTC.

This clonotype was counted a few times. This rearrangement joins TRBV2 to TRBJ1-5; D may be TRBD1 (5 bases). Trimming pared 2 bases from V and 3 bases from J, leaving 11 bases between. CDR1 is SNHLY and CDR2 is FYNNEI in the germline V gene. The length of the CDR3 is 15 residues. CDR3 residues: CASSETREDNQPQHF. The CDR3 bases are TGTGCCAGCAGTGAAACCAGGGAGGACAATCAGCCCCAGCATTTT.

In this sample, this clonotype turned up a few times. The gene calls are TRBV21-1 and TRBJ2-7. TRBV21-1 constitutes a pseudogene. The CDR3 consists of 11 residues. CDR3 nucleotides: TGTGCGAGGCCAGGGCCCAACGAGCAGTACTTC. Protein sequence: CARPGPNEQYF.

In this sample, this clonotype turned up a few times. This chain connects TRBV12-3 or TRBV12-4 to TRBJ2-7; D uncertain. The CDR3 consists of 12 residues. The V and J ends lost 6 bases and 2 bases respectively, with 8 bases between them. The chain's CDR3 is CASSDRTYEQYF. CDR3 DNA sequence: TGTGCCAGCAGCGACCGTACCTACGAGCAGTACTTC.

In this sample, this clonotype turned up a few times. The rearrangement uses TRBV7-9 and TRBJ2-7; D remains ambiguous. The CDR3 sequence is 14 residues long. Germline CDR1 SEHNR, CDR2 FQNEAQ (reference sequence). The V gene lost 0 bases and the J gene lost 3 bases, with 9 bases spanning the gap. In nucleotides, the CDR3 is TGTGCCAGCAGCTTAGCAGGCAGGTACTACGAGCAGTACTTC. Translation gives CASSLAGRYYEQYF.

A few counts support this clonotype. The chain is built from TRBV7-8 and TRBJ2-1; 12 bases fit TRBD2. V was pared by 3 bases and J by 2 bases, with 8 bases of the junction left unmatched. This CDR3 spans 18 amino acids. CDR1 and CDR2 (germline): SGHVS, FQNEAQ. CDR3 DNA: TGTGCCAGCAGCTTCCCTAGCGGGGGGGCCTGGCCCTACAATGAGCAGTTCTTC. It yields the protein CASSFPSGGAWPYNEQFF. The full variable domain, in which reference TRBV7-8 and TRBJ2-1 provide the parts outside the CDR3, is GAGVSQSPRYKVAKRGQDVALRCDPISGHVSLFWYQQALGQGPEFLTYFQNEAQLDKSGLPSDRFFAERPEGSVSTLKIQRTQQEDSAVYLCASSFPSGGAWPYNEQFFGPGTRLTVL.

V and J are TRBV9 and TRBJ2-5; 9 bases fit TRBD2. V gave up 2 bases and J gave up 1 base; unmatched junction bases: 6. Germline V lookup: CDR1 SGDLS, CDR2 YYNGEE. The CDR3 totals 16 residues. The CDR3 spells CASSVLGRGGQETQYF. As DNA, the CDR3 is TGTGCCAGCAGCGTCCTAGGGCGGGGGGGCCAAGAGACCCAGTACTTC.

V usage is TRBV7-9 and J usage is TRBJ2-1; 8 bases map to TRBD1. This CDR3 contains 16 residues. Germline V gene sequence: CDR1 SEHNR, CDR2 FQNEAQ (reference sequence). Trimming took 5 bases from V and 5 from J; bases not matched to a gene: 11. In nucleotides, the CDR3 is TGTGCCAGCAGCACTCGCTGGGACAGGACCGACAATGAGCAGTTCTTC. It codes for CASSTRWDRTDNEQFF.

The chain has TRBV5-1 and TRBJ2-4, with D maybe TRBD2 (5 bases). V was trimmed by 4 bases and J by 1 base, leaving 6 bases between them. The CDR3 sequence is 13 residues long. From germline, CDR1 is SGHRS and CDR2 YFSETQ. This chain's CDR3 is CASSPGAKNIQYF. CDR3 nucleotide sequence: TGCGCCAGCAGCCCGGGGGCCAAAAACATTCAGTACTTC. The full variable domain, rest sourced from reference TRBV5-1 and TRBJ2-4, is KAGVTQTPRYLIKTRGQQVTLSCSPISGHRSVSWYQQTPGQGLQFLFEYFSETQRNKGNFPGRFSGRQFSNSRSEMNVSTLELGDSALYLCASSPGAKNIQYFGAGTRLSVL.